This TCR beta chain was recorded in a study of shared clonotypes between healthy human individuals (dated by TCRdb to about 2020). Broadly, across the study: The cohort comprised two women and a few men aged 18 to 49 years. Each donor's leukapheresis produced roughly between about 0.9 and 9.5 billion PBMCs. Different laboratories and diverse techniques were used to prepare libraries and sequence TCR repertoires, to increase sequencing depth and limit assay-specific biases. For each donor, CD4 naive and CD4 memory were each given three plates, CD8 naive was given two plates, and CD8 memory was given one plate. To estimate repertoire size and how much clonotype sharing occurs between individuals, the study deeply sequenced the blood TCR repertoires of several healthy adults.

The CDR3 contains 13 residues, cysteine and phenylalanine counted. Only CDR3 DNA remains: 39 bases, in frame from the first base. The germline V gene supplies CDR1 SQVTM and CDR2 ANQGSEA. Trimming at the junction amounts to 4 bases on V and 1 base on J, and the germline ends lie 9 bases apart. The table lists this clone with many counts. Its antigen is not yet known. No much larger clone is present one base from it, and per-base qualities are unavailable. The paper's findings and limits, for the study overall: Sampling was limited to blood, and TCR repertoires in tissue likely differ from TCR repertoires in blood. Based on pairwise subsampling, the degree of clonotype sharing among donors was expected to be affected by sequencing depth. Across a handful of donors, around 5.4% of naive CD4, roughly 3.5% of naive CD8, 2% to 2.5% of memory CD4, and under 0.45% of memory CD8 clonotypes were shared. Clonotypes shared by all four sorted-subset donors showed higher generation probabilities than non-shared clonotypes. Rarefaction of sorted-subset datasets indicated incomplete sequencing despite the large sequencing depth. Naive subsets generally had larger estimated clonotype richness than memory subsets did. The small number of donors limited the genetic and exposure-history diversity represented.

The donors were healthy, HIV-negative adults who had no recently reported acute infections or vaccinations. Every donor was a Caucasian adult living in Nashville, Tennessee, USA. CD4+ T cells were enriched through magnetic negative selection, after which naive cells were positively selected on CD45RA and the remaining negative fraction served as the memory subset. Blood was collected by leukapheresis, and PBMCs were isolated by Ficoll-Histopaque density gradient centrifugation and then cryopreserved in liquid nitrogen vapor phase. Analytical flow cytometry was used to check the purity and quantity of each magnetically sorted T cell population. Genomic DNA was isolated from every sorted fraction and measured by UV absorbance on a Nanodrop 2000c. Using the deep immunoSEQ assay, multiplex PCR amplified TCR CDR3 regions from genomic DNA. For each cell subset, the extracted genomic DNA was distributed evenly across all wells of several immunoSEQ 96-well plates, and each plate served as one replicate. For sorted subsets, each replicate PCR was loaded with 200 to 250 ng genomic DNA, equivalent to 25,000 to 30,000 T cell genomes. Purified libraries were quantified with a Qubit 3.0 fluorometer, sized on a Bioanalyzer 2100, and re-quantified with the KAPA Library Quantification kit. A separate single-read 150-cycle Illumina NextSeq 550 flow cell was used to sequence each immunoSEQ 96-well plate. Turning to the authors' computational methods: Because the immunoSEQ output included only junctional sequences and no quality scores, the filtering could not be the same as the filtering used for full-length reads. To assign V/J genes and CDR3, sequences were annotated using PyIR, a Python wrapper for IgBLAST v1.9, with IMGT germline references. Reads were filtered out if the reads had weak V/J assignments (E-value above 1e-6), no CDR3, stop codons, out-of-frame junctions, or ambiguous translated residues. V3J clonotypes were defined by identical inferred V gene, J gene, and CDR3 amino acid sequence. To compute the percentage overlap between repertoires, the number of shared unique clonotypes was divided by the size of the smaller repertoire. Richness of each repertoire was evaluated using RTK rarefaction, the Chao1 estimator, and Recon v2.1 estimates of unobserved clonotypes. Generation probabilities for all TCRbeta clonotypes obtained by the gDNA method from a few donors were computed using OLGA. Held by TCRdb, this immuneACCESS table contains in-frame sequences only and omits some clones. Under half of the omission traces to an unresolved V gene where checked; the cause of the rest is unknown. The D gene and trimming were derived from the DNA, and the V and J assignments and clone size from that table. The sample profile shows about 1 million clones; 70% to 80% of them were found once. The ten largest make up 1.5% of the sample.

This chain is built from TRBV29-1 and TRBJ2-3; the D gene remains uncertain. The clonotype was recovered from a young man in good health. The sequencing input was memory CD4+ T cells sorted from blood. The cell subset or site label on this specimen signifies: CD45RA-negative fraction. CDR3 protein: CSVGFLGTDTQYF. The sequenced DNA: TGCAGCGTTGGTTTCCTCGGCACAGATACGCAGTATTTT.